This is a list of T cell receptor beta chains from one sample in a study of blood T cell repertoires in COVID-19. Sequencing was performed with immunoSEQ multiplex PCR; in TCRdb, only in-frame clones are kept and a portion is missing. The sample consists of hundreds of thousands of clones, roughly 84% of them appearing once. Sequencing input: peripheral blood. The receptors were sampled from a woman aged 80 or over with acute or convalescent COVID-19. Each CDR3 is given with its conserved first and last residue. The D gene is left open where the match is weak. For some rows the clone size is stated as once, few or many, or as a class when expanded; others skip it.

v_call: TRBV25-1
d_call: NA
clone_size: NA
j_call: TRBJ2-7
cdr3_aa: CASSLYVTSSEQYF
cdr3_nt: TGTGCCAGCAGTCTTTATGTAACGTCTAGCGAGCAGTACTTC

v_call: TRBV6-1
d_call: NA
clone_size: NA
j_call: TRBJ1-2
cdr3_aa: CASSDLAGYTF
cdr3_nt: TGTGCCAGCAGTGATCTGGCTGGCTACACCTTC

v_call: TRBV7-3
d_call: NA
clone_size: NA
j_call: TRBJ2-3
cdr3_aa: CASSSSGTSDTQYF
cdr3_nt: TGTGCCAGCAGCAGTTCCGGGACTTCAGATACGCAGTATTTT

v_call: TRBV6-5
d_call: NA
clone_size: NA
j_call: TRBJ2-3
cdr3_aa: CASSYQRFSTDTQYF
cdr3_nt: TGTGCCAGCAGTTACCAGCGGTTCAGCACAGATACGCAGTATTTT

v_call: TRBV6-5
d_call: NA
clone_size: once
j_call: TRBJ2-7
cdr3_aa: CAIREGGAYEQYF
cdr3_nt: TGTGCCATCCGAGAGGGGGGGGCCTACGAGCAGTACTTC

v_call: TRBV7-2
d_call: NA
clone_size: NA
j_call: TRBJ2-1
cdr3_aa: CASSLTASSYNEQFF
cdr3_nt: TGTGCCAGCAGCTTGACAGCGAGCTCCTACAATGAGCAGTTCTTC

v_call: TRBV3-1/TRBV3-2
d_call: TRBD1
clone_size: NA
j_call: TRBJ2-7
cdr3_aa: CASSHASGTGAGEQYF
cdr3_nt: TGTGCCAGCAGCCATGCCTCCGGGACAGGGGCGGGCGAGCAGTACTTC

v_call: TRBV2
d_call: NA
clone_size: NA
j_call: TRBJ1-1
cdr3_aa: CATSLGGAQPAFF
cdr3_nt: TGTGCCACCAGTCTAGGGGGGGCGCAGCCAGCTTTCTTT

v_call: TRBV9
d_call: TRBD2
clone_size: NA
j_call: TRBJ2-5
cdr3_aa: CASSPTISGQETQYF
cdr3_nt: TGTGCCAGCAGCCCCACCATTAGCGGGCAAGAGACCCAGTACTTC

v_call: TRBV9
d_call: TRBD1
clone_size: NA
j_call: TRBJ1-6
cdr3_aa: CASSLQGQGNSPLHF
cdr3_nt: TGTGCCAGCAGCTTACAGGGGCAGGGAAATTCACCCCTCCACTTT

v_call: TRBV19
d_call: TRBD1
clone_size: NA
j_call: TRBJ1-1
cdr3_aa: CASRRRGQGNTEAFF
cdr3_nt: TGTGCCAGTAGACGGAGGGGACAGGGAAACACTGAAGCTTTCTTT

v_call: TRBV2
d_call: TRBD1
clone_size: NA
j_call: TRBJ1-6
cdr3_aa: CASSSTGVNSPLHF
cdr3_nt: TGTGCCAGCAGTTCGACAGGGGTTAATTCACCCCTCCACTTT

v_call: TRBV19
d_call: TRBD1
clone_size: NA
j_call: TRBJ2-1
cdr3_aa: CASRTGGLGNEQFF
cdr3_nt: TGTGCCAGTAGGACAGGGGGTTTGGGCAATGAGCAGTTCTTC

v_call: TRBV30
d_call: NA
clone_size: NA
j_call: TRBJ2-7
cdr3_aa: CAWSRPTTGNHEQYF
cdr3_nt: TGTGCCTGGAGTCGACCGACAACAGGGAACCACGAGCAGTACTTC

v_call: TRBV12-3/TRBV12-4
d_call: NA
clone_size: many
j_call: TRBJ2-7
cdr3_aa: CASSFFSAEEQYF
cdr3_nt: TGTGCCAGCAGTTTCTTCAGTGCGGAGGAGCAGTACTTC

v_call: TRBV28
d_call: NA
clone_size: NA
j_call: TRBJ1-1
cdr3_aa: CASSAGGWETEAFF
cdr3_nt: TGTGCCAGCAGTGCGGGGGGGTGGGAGACTGAAGCTTTCTTT

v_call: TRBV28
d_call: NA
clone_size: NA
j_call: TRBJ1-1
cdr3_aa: CASSRVPQGAFF
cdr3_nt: TGTGCCAGCAGCAGGGTTCCCCAGGGAGCTTTCTTT

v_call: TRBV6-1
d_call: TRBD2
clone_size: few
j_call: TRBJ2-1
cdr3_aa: CASSGGLGLAGSSSYNEQFF
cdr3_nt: TGTGCCAGCAGTGGCGGCCTGGGACTAGCGGGGTCGAGCTCCTACAATGAGCAGTTCTTC

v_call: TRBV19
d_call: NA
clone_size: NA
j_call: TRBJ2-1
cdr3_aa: CASSAGTPGANEQFF
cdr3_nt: TGTGCCAGTAGCGCCGGGACTCCAGGTGCCAATGAGCAGTTCTTC

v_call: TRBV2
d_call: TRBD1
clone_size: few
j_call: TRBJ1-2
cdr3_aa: CASSEVSGQGYGYTF
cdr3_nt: TGTGCCAGCAGTGAAGTATCGGGACAGGGGTATGGCTACACCTTC

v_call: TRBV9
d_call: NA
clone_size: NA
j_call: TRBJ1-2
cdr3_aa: CASSVGTAPGGYTF
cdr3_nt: TGTGCCAGCAGCGTGGGAACAGCCCCGGGGGGCTACACCTTC

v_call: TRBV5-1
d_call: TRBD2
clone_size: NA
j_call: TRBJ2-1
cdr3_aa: CASSPSGGSDEQFF
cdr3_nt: TGCGCCAGCAGCCCTAGCGGGGGGTCAGATGAGCAGTTCTTC

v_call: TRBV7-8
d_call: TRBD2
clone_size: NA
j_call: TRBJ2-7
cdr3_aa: CASSRVVTSLSYEQYF
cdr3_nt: TGTGCCAGCAGCCGGGTTGTGACTAGCCTCTCCTACGAGCAGTACTTC

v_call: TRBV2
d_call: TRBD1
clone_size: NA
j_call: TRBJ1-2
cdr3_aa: CASKLQGANYGYTF
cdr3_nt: TGTGCCAGCAAGTTACAGGGGGCTAACTATGGCTACACCTTC

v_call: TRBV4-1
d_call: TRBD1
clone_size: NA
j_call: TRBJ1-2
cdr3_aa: CASSQDDRDSYGYTF
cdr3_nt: TGCGCCAGCAGCCAAGACGACAGGGATTCCTATGGCTACACCTTC

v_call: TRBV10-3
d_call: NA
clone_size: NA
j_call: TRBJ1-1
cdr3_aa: CAISRLQGNTEAFF
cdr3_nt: TGTGCCATCAGTAGACTACAGGGGAACACTGAAGCTTTCTTT

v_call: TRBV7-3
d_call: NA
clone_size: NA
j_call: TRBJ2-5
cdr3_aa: CASSQLGGREETQYF
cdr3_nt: TGTGCCAGCAGCCAACTCGGAGGCAGAGAAGAGACCCAGTACTTC

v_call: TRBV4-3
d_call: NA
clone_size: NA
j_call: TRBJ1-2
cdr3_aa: CASSHRAGSNYGYTF
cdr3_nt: TGCGCCAGCAGCCACAGAGCGGGTTCTAACTATGGCTACACCTTC

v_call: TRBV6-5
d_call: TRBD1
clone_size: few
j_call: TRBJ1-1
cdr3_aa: CASSYDGTGEAFF
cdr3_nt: TGTGCCAGCAGTTACGATGGGACAGGGGAAGCTTTCTTT

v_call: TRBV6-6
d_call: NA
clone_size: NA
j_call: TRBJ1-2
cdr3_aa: CASSYEPTGYLYGYTF
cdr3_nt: TGTGCCAGCAGTTACGAGCCCACAGGGTATCTCTATGGCTACACCTTC

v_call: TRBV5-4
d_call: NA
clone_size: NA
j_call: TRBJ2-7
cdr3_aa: CASSYRDTGYEQYF
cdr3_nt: TGTGCCAGCAGCTACCGGGACACTGGCTACGAGCAGTACTTC

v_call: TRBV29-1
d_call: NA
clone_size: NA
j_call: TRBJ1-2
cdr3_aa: CSVGGRTDGYTF
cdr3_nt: TGCAGCGTTGGCGGGCGGACGGACGGCTACACCTTC

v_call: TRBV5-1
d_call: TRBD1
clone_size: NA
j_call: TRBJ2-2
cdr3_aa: CASSERQGVDTGELFF
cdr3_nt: TGCGCCAGCAGCGAGAGACAGGGAGTCGACACCGGGGAGCTGTTTTTT

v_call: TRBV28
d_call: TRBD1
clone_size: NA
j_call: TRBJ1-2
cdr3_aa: CASSQTGAPIGYTF
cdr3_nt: TGTGCCAGCAGTCAAACAGGGGCCCCTATTGGCTACACCTTC

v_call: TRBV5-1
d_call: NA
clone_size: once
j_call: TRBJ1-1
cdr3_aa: CASSLEGVRNTEAFF
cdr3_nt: TGCGCCAGCAGCTTAGAGGGCGTGAGGAACACTGAAGCTTTCTTT

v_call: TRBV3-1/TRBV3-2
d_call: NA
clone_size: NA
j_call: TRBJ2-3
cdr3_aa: CASSHNFGGDTQYF
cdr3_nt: TGTGCCAGCAGCCACAATTTCGGCGGAGATACGCAGTATTTT

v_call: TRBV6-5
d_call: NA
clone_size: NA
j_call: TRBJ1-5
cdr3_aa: CATGRPSDQPQHF
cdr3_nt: TGTGCCACAGGTCGGCCTTCGGATCAGCCCCAGCATTTT

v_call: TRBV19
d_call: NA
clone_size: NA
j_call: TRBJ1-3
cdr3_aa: CASKKDRHSGNTIYF
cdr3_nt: TGTGCCAGTAAGAAGGACAGACACTCTGGAAACACCATATATTTT

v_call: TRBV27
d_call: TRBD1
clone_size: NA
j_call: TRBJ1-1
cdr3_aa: CASSPRGDTEAFF
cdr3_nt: TGTGCCAGCAGTCCCAGGGGGGACACTGAAGCTTTCTTT

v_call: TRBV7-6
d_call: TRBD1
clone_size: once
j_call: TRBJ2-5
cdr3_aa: CASSLGTGDWETQYF
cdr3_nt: TGTGCCAGCAGCTTGGGGACAGGGGATTGGGAGACCCAGTACTTC

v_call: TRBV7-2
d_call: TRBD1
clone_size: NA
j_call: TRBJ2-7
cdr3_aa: CASSSGGTGGSYEQYF
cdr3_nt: TGTGCCAGCAGCTCGGGGGGGACAGGGGGCTCGTACGAGCAGTACTTC

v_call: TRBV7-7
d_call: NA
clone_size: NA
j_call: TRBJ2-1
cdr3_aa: CASSLADNNEQFF
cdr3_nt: TGTGCCAGCAGCTTAGCAGACAACAATGAGCAGTTCTTC